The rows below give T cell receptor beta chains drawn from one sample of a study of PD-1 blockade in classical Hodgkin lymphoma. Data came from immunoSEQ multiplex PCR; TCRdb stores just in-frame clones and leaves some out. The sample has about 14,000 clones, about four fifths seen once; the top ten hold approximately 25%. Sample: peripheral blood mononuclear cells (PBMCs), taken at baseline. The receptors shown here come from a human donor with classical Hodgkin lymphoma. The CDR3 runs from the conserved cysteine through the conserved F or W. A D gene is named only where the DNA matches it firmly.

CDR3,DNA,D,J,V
CASSLIRRSRGGTGELFF,TGTGCCAGCAGCTTAATCCGAAGGAGCCGGGGAGGGACCGGGGAGCTGTTTTTT,TRBD2,TRBJ2-2,TRBV11-2
CASSDPEASQYF,TGTGCCAGCAGTGACCCCGAGGCCTCCCAGTACTTC,NA,TRBJ2-5,TRBV6-1
CASSLASWLKTYGYTF,TGTGCCAGCAGTCTTGCTTCCTGGCTGAAGACCTATGGCTACACCTTC,NA,TRBJ1-2,TRBV27
CASVAGVTSYEQYF,TGTGCCAGCGTTGCTGGGGTGACCTCCTACGAGCAGTACTTC,NA,TRBJ2-7,TRBV6-6
CASSISATGEEAFF,TGTGCCAGCTCAATAAGCGCGACAGGGGAAGAAGCTTTCTTT,TRBD1,TRBJ1-1,TRBV18
CASSSPQRGGDTQYF,TGTGCCAGCAGCTCCCCGCAGCGGGGGGGCGACACGCAGTATTTT,TRBD2,TRBJ2-3,TRBV5-4
CASSPRAQGATGELFF,TGTGCCAGCAGCCCGCGGGCGCAGGGAGCGACCGGGGAGCTGTTTTTT,NA,TRBJ2-2,TRBV9
CASSFDRMNTEAFF,TGTGCCAGCAGCTTCGACAGGATGAACACTGAAGCTTTCTTT,NA,TRBJ1-1,TRBV13
CASSPGGAGAGNTIYF,TGTGCCAGCAGCCCCGGGGGAGCAGGGGCTGGAAACACCATATATTTT,NA,TRBJ1-3,TRBV7-2
CASSFLRRGEQYF,TGTGCCAGCAGCTTCCTCAGGCGTGGTGAGCAGTACTTC,NA,TRBJ2-7,TRBV11-2
CASGERRDSPLHF,TGTGCCAGCGGTGAGAGGAGGGATTCACCCCTCCACTTT,NA,TRBJ1-6,TRBV11-1